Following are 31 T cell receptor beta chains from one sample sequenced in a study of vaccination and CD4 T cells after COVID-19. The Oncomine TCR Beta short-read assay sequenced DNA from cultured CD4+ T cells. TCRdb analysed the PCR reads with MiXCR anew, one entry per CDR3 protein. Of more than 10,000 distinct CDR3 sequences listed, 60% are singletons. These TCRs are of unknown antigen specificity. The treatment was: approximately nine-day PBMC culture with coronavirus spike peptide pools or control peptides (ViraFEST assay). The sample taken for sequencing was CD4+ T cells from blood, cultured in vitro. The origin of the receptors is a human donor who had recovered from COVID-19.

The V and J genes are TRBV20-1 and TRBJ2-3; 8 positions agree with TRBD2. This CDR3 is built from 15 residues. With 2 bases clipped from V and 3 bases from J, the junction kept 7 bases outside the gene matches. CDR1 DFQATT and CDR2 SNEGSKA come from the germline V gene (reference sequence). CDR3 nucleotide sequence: TGCAGTGCTAGACCGCCCAGCGGGAGAACAGATACGCAGTATTTT. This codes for CSARPPSGRTDTQYF.

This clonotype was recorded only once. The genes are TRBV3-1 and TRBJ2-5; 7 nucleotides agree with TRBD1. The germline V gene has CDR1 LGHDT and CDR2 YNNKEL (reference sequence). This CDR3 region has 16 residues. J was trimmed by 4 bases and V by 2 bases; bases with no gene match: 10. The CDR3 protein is CASSQLYRGSAETQYF. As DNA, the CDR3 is TGTGCCAGCAGCCAACTTTACAGGGGTTCGGCAGAGACCCAGTACTTC.

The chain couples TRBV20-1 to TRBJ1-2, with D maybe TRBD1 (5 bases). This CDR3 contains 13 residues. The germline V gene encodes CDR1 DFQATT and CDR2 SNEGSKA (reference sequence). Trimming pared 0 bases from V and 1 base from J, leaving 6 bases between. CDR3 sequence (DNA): TGCAGTGCTAGAGACAGGGTTAACTATGGCTACACCTTC. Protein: CSARDRVNYGYTF.

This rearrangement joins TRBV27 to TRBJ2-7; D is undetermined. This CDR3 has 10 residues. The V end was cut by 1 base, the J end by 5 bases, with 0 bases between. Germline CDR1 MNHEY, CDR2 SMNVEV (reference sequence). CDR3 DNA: TGTGCCAGCAGTTTATACGAGCAGTACTTC. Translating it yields CASSLYEQYF.

The CDR3 nucleotides are TGTGCCAGCAGCCCCCGGGGGGCTGGGCAAGAGACCCAGTACTTC. It is translated as CASSPRGAGQETQYF. The gene calls are TRBV25-1 and TRBJ2-5; the D gene is possibly TRBD2 (7 bases). This CDR3 spans 15 amino acids. CDR1 and CDR2 from the germline V gene are MGHDK and SYGVNS. V shed 6 bases and J shed 2 bases, with 16 bases lying between them. The variable domain in full, with the rest retrieved from reference TRBV25-1 and TRBJ2-5, is EADIYQTPRYLVIGTGKKITLECSQTMGHDKMYWYQQDPGMELHLIHYSYGVNSTEKGDLSSESTVSRIRTEHFPLTLESARPSHTSQYLCASSPRGAGQETQYFGPGTRLLVL.

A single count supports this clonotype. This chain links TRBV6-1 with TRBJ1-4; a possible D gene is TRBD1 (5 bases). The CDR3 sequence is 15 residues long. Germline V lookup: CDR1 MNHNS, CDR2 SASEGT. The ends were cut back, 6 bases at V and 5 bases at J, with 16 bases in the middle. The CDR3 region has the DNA TGTGCCAGCAGCCCGGAGGGTGGGGACAATGAAAAACTGTTTTTT. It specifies CASSPEGGDNEKLFF.

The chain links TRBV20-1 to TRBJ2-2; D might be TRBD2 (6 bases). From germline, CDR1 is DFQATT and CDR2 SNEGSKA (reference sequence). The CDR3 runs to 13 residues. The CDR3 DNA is TGCAGCGGAGGGCGGGCCGACACCGGGGAGCTGTTTTTT. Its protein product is CSGGRADTGELFF.

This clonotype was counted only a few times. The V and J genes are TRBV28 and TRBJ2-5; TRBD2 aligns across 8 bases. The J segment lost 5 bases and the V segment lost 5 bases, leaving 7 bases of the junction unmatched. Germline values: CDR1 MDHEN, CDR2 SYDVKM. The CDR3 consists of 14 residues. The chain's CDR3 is CASSTPGLDETQYF. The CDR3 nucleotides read TGTGCCAGCAGTACCCCGGGACTAGACGAGACCCAGTACTTC.

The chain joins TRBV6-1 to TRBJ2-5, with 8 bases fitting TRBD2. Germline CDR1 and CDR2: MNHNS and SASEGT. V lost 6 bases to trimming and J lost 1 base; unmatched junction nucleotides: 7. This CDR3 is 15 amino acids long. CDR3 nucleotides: TGTGCCAGCAGCCCACGGACTAGCACCCAAGAGACCCAGTACTTC. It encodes CASSPRTSTQETQYF.

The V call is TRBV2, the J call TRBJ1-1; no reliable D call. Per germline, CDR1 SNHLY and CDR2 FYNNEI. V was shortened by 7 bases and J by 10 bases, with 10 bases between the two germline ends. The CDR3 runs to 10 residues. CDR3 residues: CASMVGVAFF. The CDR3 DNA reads TGTGCCAGCATGGTGGGAGTAGCTTTCTTT. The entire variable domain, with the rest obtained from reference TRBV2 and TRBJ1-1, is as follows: EPEVTQTPSHQVTQMGQEVILRCVPISNHLYFYWYRQILGQKVEFLVSFYNNEISEKSEIFDDQFSVERPDGSNFTLKIRSTKLEDSAMYFCASMVGVAFFGQGTRLTVV.

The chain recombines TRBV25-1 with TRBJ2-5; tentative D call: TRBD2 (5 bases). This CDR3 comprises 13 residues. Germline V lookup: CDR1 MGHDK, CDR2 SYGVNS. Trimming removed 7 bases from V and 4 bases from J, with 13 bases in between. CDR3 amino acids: CASNYGEGETQYF. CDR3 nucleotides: TGTGCCAGCAACTACGGAGAGGGAGAGACCCAGTACTTC.

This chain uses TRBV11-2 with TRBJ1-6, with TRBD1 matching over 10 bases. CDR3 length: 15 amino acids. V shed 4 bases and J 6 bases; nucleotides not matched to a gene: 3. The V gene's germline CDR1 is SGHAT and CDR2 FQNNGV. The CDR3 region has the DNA TGTGCCAGCAGCTCGGGACAGGGGTCTAATTCACCCCTCCACTTT. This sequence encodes CASSSGQGSNSPLHF.

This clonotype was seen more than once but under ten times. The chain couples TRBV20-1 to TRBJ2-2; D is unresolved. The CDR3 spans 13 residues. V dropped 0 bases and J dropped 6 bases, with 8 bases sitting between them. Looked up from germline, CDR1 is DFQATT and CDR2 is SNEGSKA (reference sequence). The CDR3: CSARDVSAGELFF. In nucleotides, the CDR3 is TGCAGTGCTAGAGACGTTTCGGCCGGGGAGCTGTTTTTT.

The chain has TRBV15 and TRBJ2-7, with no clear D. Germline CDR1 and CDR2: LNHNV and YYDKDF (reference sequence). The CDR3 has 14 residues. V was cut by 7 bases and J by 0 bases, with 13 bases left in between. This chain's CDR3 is CATKARVTSYEQYF. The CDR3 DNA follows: TGTGCCACCAAGGCAAGGGTCACCTCCTACGAGCAGTACTTC.

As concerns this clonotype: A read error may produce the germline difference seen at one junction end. The DNA for the CDR3 is TGCAGTGCTGGGACTTCTAGCTATGGCCACACCTTC. Translating gives CSAGTSSYGHTF. This rearrangement joins TRBV20-1 to TRBJ1-2; D is possibly TRBD1 (5 bases). CDR1 is DFQATT and CDR2 is SNEGSKA in the germline V gene (reference sequence). The CDR3 has 12 residues.

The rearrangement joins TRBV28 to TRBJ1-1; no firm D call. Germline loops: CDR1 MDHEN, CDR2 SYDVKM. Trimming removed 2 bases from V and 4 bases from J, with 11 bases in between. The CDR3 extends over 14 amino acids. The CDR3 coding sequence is TGTGCCAGCAGTTTAGGAGGGTGGGGCACTGAAGCTTTCTTT. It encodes CASSLGGWGTEAFF.

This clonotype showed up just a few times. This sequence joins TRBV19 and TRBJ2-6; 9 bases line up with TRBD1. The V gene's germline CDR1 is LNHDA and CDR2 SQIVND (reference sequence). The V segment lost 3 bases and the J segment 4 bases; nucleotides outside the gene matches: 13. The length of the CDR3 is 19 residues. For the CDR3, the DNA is TGTGCCAGTAGTATTTTCGCGAGACAGGGGGTATCGGGGGCCAACGTCCTGACTTTC. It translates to CASSIFARQGVSGANVLTF.

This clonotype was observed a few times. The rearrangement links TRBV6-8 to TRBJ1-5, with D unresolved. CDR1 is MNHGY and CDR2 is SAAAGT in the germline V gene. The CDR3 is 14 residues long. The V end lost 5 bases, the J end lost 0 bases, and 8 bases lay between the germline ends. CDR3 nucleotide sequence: TGTGCCAGCAGTCTGAGTTATAGCAATCAGCCCCAGCATTTT. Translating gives CASSLSYSNQPQHF.

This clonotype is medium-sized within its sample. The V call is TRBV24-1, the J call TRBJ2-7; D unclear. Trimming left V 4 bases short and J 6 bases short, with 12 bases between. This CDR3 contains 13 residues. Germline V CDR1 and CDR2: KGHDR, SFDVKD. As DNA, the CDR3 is TGTGCCACCAGTGAACACGACTCGGGCGAGCAGTACTTC. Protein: CATSEHDSGEQYF.

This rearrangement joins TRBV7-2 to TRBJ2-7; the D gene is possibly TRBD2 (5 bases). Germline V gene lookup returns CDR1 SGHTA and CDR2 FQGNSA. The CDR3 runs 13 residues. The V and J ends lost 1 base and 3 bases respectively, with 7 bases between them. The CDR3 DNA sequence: TGTGCCAGCAGCTTAGAGCGGCACTACGAGCAGTACTTC. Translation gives CASSLERHYEQYF.

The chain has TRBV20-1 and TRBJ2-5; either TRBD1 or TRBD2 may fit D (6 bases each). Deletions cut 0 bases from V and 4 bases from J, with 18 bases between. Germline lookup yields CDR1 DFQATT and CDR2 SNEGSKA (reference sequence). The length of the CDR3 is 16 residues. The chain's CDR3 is CSARDPSLGGRETQYF. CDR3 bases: TGCAGTGCTAGAGATCCTTCACTGGGGGGCAGAGAGACCCAGTACTTC.

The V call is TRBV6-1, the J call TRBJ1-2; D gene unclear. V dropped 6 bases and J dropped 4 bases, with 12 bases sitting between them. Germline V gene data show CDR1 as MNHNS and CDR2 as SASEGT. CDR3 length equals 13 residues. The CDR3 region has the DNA TGTGCCAGCAGGAAGGACGGTCCCTATGGCTACACCTTC. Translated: CASRKDGPYGYTF.

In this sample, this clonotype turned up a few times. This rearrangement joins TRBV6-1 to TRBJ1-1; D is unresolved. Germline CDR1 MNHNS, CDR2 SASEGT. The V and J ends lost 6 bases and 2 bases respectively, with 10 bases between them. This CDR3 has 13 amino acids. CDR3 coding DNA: TGTGCCAGCAGAACCCCACAAAACACTGAAGCTTTCTTT. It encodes CASRTPQNTEAFF.

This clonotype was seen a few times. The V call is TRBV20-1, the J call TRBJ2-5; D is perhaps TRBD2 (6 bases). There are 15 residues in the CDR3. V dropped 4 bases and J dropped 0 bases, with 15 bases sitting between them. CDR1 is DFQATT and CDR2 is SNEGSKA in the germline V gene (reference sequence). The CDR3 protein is CSATPGTGDQETQYF. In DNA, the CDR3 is TGCAGTGCTACCCCAGGGACGGGGGACCAAGAGACCCAGTACTTC.

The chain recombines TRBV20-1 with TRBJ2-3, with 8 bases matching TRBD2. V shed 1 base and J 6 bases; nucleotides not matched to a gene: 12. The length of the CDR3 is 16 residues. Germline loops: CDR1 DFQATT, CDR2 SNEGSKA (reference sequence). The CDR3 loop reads CSARAPAGEVGDTQYF. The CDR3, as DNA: TGCAGTGCTAGAGCGCCAGCGGGAGAAGTTGGTGATACGCAGTATTTT.

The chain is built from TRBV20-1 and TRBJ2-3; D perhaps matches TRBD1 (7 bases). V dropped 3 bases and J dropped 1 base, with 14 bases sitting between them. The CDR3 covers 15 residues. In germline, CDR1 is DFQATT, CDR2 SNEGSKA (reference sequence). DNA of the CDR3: TGCAGTGCTAGGAGACAGGGAGGTGGCACAGATACGCAGTATTTT. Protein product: CSARRQGGGTDTQYF.

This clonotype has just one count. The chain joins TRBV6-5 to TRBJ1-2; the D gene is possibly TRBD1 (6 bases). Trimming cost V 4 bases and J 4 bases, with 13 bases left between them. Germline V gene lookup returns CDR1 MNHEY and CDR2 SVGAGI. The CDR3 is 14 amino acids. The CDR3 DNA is TGTGCCAGCAGTTCGACAGGAGATATCTATGGCTACACCTTC. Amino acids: CASSSTGDIYGYTF.

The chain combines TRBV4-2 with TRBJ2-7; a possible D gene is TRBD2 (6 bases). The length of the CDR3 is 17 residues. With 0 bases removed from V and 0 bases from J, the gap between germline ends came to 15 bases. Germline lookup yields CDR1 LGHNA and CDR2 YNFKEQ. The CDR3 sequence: CASSQEGPGSPSYEQYF. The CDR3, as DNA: TGTGCCAGCAGCCAAGAAGGACCCGGGAGCCCCTCCTACGAGCAGTACTTC.

The CDR3 spells CASSGRTSVTSTDTQYF. Written as DNA, the CDR3 is TGTGCCAGCAGTGGGCGGACTAGTGTAACTAGCACAGATACGCAGTATTTT. The chain carries TRBV2 and TRBJ2-3, with 7 positions matching TRBD2. Germline values: CDR1 SNHLY, CDR2 FYNNEI. The CDR3 is 17 amino acids. J gave up 0 bases and V 4 bases, and 10 bases lay outside the gene matches.

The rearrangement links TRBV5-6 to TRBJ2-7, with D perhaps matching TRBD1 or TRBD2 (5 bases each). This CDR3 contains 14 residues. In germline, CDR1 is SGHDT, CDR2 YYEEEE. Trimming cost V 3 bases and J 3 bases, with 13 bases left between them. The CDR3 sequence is CASSSWGRSYEQYF. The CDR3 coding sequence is TGTGCCAGCAGCTCCTGGGGACGGAGCTACGAGCAGTACTTC.

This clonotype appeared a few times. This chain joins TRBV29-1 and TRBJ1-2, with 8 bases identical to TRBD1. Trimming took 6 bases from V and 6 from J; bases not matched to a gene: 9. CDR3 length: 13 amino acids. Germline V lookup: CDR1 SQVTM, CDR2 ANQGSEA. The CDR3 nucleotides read TGCAGCGTAACAGGGGGTGATAGTCATGGCTACACCTTC. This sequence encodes CSVTGGDSHGYTF.